This T cell receptor beta chain was identified during a study of blood T cell repertoires in COVID-19. Study background: Acute-phase and convalescent COVID-19 samples originated in the United States, Italy and Spain.

The method was immunoSEQ multiplex PCR; TCRdb's version includes in-frame clones alone and lacks a portion of them. The table lists about 250,000 clones, approximately 84% of them singletons. The CDR3 consists of 13 residues. The V end lost 4 bases, the J end lost 1 base, and 8 bases lay between the germline ends. Germline V gives CDR1 SGHRS, CDR2 YFSETQ. Input material: peripheral blood. This chain uses TRBV5-1 with TRBJ1-1, with D possibly being TRBD1 (6 bases). The TCR originated in a man between 50 and 59 years old with active or convalescent COVID-19. For the CDR3, the DNA is TGCGCCAGCAGCCGGACAGCGAACACTGAAGCTTTCTTT. It translates to CASSRTANTEAFF.